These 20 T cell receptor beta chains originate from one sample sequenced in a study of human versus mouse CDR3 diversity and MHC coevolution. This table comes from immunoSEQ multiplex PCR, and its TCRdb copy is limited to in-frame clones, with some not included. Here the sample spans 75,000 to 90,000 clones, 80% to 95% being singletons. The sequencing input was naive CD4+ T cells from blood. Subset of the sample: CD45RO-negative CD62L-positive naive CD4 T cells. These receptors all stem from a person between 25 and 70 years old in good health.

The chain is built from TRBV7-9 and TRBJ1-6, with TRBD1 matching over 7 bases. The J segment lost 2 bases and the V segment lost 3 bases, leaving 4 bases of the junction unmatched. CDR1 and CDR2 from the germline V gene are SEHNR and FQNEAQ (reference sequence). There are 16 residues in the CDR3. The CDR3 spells CASSFYRGTYNSPLHF. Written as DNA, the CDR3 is TGTGCCAGCAGCTTCTACAGGGGAACCTATAATTCACCCCTCCACTTT.

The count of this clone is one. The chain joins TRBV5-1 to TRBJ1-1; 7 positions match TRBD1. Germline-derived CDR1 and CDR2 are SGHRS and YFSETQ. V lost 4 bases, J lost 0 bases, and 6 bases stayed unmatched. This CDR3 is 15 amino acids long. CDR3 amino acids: CASSPSGQLNTEAFF. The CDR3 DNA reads TGCGCCAGCAGCCCCTCGGGACAGCTGAACACTGAAGCTTTCTTT.

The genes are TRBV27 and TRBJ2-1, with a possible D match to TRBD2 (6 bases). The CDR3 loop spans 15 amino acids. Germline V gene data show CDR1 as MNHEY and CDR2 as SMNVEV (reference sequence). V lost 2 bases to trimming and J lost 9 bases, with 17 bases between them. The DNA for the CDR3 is TGTGCCAGCAGTTTAGTAGTGGGACTCCACCGTGAGCAGTTCTTC. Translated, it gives CASSLVVGLHREQFF.

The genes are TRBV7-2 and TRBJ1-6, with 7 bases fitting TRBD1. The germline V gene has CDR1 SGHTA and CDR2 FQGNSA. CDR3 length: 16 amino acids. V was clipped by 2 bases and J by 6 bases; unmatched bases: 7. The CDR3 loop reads CASSLRRQGGNSPLHF. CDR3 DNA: TGTGCCAGCAGCTTAAGAAGACAGGGTGGTAATTCACCCCTCCACTTT.

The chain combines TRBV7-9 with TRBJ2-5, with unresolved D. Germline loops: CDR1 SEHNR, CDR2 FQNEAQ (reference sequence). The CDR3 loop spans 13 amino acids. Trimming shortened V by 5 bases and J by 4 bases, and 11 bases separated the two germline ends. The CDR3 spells CASSELFGETQYF. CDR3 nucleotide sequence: TGTGCCAGCAGCGAGCTGTTTGGAGAGACCCAGTACTTC.

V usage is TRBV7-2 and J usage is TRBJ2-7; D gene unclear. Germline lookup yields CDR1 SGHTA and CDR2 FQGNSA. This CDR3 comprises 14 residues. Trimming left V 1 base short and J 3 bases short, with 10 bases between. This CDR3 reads CASSLVAPNYEQYF. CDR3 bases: TGTGCCAGCAGCTTAGTGGCCCCAAACTACGAGCAGTACTTC. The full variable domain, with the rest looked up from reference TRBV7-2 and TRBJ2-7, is GAGVSQSPSNKVTEKGKDVELRCDPISGHTALYWYRQSLGQGLEFLIYFQGNSAPDKSGLPSDRFSAERTGGSVSTLTIQRTQQEDSAVYLCASSLVAPNYEQYFGPGTRLTVT.

The CDR3 region is CASSEALRTSGSLSYNEQFF. DNA for the CDR3: TGTGCCAGCAGTGAAGCGCTCCGGACTAGCGGGAGTCTCTCCTACAATGAGCAGTTCTTC. The gene calls are TRBV2 and TRBJ2-1; 13 nucleotides line up with TRBD2. Trimming removed 0 bases from V and 0 bases from J; junction bases left unmatched: 8. The CDR3 extends over 20 amino acids. Germline CDR1 reads SNHLY; CDR2 reads FYNNEI.

The CDR3 DNA reads as TGTGCCAGCAGCCAATCCAGCAGGGGCCTTCAGCCCCAGCATTTT. Amino acid sequence: CASSQSSRGLQPQHF. The chain combines TRBV7-2 with TRBJ1-5, with D maybe TRBD1 (6 bases). CDR1 and CDR2 from the germline V gene are SGHTA and FQGNSA. CDR3 length: 15 amino acids. Trimming left V 5 bases short and J 6 bases short, with 17 bases between.

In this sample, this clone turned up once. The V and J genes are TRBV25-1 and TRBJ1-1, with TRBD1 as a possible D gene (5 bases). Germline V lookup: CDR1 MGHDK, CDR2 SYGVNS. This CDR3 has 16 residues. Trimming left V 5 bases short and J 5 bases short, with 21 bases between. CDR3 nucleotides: TGTGCCAGCAGTTCACGTGCGGGGGGGGGAAGAACTGAAGCTTTCTTT. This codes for CASSSRAGGGRTEAFF.

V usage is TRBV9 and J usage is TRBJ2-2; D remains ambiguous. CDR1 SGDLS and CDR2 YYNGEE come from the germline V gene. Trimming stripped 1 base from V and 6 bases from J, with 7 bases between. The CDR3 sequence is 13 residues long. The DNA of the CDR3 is TGTGCCAGCAGCGTAAGTGGGCCCGGGGAGCTGTTTTTT. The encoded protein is CASSVSGPGELFF.

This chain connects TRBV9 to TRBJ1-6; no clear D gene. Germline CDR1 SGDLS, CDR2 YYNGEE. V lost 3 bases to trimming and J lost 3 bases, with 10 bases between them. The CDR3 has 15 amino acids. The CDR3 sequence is CASSGAVHYNSPLHF. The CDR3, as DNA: TGTGCCAGCAGCGGGGCCGTTCACTATAATTCACCCCTCCACTTT.

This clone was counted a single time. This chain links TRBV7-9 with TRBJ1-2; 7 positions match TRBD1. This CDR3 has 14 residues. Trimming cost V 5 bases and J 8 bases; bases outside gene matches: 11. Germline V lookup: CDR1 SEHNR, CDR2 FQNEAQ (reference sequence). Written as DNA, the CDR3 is TGTGCCAGCAGCCCCACTTCAGGGGGAGACGGCTACACCTTC. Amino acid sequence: CASSPTSGGDGYTF.

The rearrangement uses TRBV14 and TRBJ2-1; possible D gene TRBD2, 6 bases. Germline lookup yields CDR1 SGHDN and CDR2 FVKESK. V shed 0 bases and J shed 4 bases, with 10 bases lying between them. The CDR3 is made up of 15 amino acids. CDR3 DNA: TGTGCCAGCAGCCAAGATCGGGGACTTTACAATGAGCAGTTCTTC. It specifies CASSQDRGLYNEQFF. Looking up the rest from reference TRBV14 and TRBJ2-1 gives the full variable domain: EAGVTQFPSHSVIEKGQTVTLRCDPISGHDNLYWYRRVMGKEIKFLLHFVKESKQDESGMPNNRFLAERTGGTYSTLKVQPAELEDSGVYFCASSQDRGLYNEQFFGPGTRLTVL.

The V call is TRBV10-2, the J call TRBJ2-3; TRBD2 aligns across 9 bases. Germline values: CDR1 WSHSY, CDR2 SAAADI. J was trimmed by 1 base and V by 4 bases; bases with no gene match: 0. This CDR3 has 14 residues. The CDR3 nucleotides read TGCGCCAGCAGTGTAGCGGGGGGCACAGATACGCAGTATTTT. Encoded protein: CASSVAGGTDTQYF.

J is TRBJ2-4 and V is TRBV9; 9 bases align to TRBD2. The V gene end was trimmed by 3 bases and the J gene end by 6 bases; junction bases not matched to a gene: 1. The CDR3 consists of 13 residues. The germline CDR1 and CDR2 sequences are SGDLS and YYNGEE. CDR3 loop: CASSGGLANIQYF. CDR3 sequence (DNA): TGTGCCAGCAGCGGGGGACTAGCAAACATTCAGTACTTC.

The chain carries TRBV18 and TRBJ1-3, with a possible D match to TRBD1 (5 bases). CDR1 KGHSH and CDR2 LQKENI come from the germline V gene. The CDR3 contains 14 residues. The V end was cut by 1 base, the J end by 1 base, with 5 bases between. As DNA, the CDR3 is TGTGCCAGCTCACCACAGGGGTCTGGAAACACCATATATTTT. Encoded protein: CASSPQGSGNTIYF.

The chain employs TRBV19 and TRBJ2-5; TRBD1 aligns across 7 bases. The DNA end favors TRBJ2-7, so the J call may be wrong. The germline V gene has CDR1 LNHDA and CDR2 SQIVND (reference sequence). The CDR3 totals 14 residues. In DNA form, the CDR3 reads TGTGCCAGTAGTTCCCGGACAGGTACTTACGAGCAGTACTTC. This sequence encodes CASSSRTGTYEQYF.

In DNA, the CDR3 is TGTGCCAGCAGCTCCAGGGTTCCCTACGAGCAGTACTTC. This translates into CASSSRVPYEQYF. The chain links TRBV6-6 to TRBJ2-5; possible D gene TRBD1, 5 bases. The assigned J gene may be wrong: the sequence end matches TRBJ2-7 better. Germline CDR1 is MNHNY and CDR2 is SVGAGI (reference sequence). This CDR3 has 13 residues.

CDR3: CATPKGGTKNIQYF. The CDR3 nucleotides read TGTGCCACCCCTAAGGGAGGGACCAAAAACATTCAGTACTTC. The chain recombines TRBV2 with TRBJ2-4, with 7 nucleotides matching TRBD2. CDR3 size: 14 residues. CDR1 and CDR2 from the germline V gene are SNHLY and FYNNEI. The V segment lost 10 bases and the J segment 2 bases; nucleotides outside the gene matches: 8.

CDR3 in DNA: TGCAGTGCTAGGAGCGGAAACGGCTACACCTTC. This sequence encodes CSARSGNGYTF. The V and J genes are TRBV20-1 and TRBJ1-2; D remains ambiguous. This CDR3 contains 11 residues. The ends were cut back, 3 bases at V and 8 bases at J, with 10 bases in the middle. CDR1 and CDR2 from the germline V gene are DFQATT and SNEGSKA (reference sequence).